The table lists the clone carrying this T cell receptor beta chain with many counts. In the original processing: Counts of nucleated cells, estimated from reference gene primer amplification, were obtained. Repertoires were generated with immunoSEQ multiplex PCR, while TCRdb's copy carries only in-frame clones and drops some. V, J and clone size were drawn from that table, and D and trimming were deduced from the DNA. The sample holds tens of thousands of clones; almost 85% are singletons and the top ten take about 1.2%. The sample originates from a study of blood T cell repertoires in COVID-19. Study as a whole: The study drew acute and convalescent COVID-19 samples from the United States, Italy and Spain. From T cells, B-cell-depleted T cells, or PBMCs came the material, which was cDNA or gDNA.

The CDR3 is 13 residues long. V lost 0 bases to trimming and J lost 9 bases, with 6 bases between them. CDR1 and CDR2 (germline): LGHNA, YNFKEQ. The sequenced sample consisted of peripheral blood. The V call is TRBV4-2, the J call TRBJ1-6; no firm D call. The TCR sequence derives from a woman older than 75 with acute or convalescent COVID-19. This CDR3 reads CASSQERVSPLHF. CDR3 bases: TGTGCCAGCAGCCAAGAGAGGGTTTCACCCCTCCACTTT.